This note documents a single T cell receptor beta chain sequence. The data are from a study of blood T cells in healthy people across ages. Primers used in a second PCR of roughly 7 to 12 cycles were a sample-barcoded 5' primer and a J-beta primer mix. TCRdb itself ran the 5' RACE reads through MiXCR, one entry per CDR3 protein. The sample shows about 1.8 million distinct CDR3 sequences, 40% to 55% of them seen only once. The sample providers were healthy Caucasian people from Russia, aged roughly 6 to 100. Trimming took off 5 bases at V and 10 bases at J, with 10 bases between the two ends. The CDR3 is 11 residues long. Germline V gene sequence: CDR1 MNHEY, CDR2 SVGEGT.

Sequencing input: blood. This sequence originates from a woman aged 40 to 55 in good health. The chain combines TRBV6-2 or TRBV6-3 with TRBJ2-3, with D perhaps assigned TRBD1 or TRBD2 (5 bases each). The CDR3 sequence: CASSLGDPQYF. In nucleotides, the CDR3 is TGTGCCAGCAGTCTGGGGGATCCGCAGTATTTT.